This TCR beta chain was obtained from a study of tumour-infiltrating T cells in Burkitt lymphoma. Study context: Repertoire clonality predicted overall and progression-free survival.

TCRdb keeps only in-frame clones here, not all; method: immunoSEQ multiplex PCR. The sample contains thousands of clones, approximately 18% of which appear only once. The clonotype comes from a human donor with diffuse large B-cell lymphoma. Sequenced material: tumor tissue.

The CDR3 loop reads CAISPQAGDEKLFF. The CDR3 nucleotides read TGTGCCATCAGCCCCCAGGCTGGGGATGAAAAACTGTTTTTT. The rearrangement links TRBV10-3 to TRBJ1-4; the D is unclear. CDR3 length: 14 residues. The V end lost 6 bases, the J end lost 6 bases, and 14 bases lay between the germline ends. CDR1 and CDR2 (germline): ENHRY, SYGVKD.